These T cell receptor beta chains were read from a single sample in a study of T-cell memory formation after mild COVID-19. TCRdb ran MiXCR on the 5' RACE reads and lists one entry per CDR3 protein. The profile covers roughly 350,000 distinct CDR3 sequences, with around 13% appearing a single time and 20% to 25% taken by the ten largest. What was sequenced was PBMCs or a T cell subset sorted from them (not recorded which). These receptors originate from a young man who had mild COVID-19 (a few samples of this study predate the infection). Cell type and time point are not known. Both conserved end residues are part of each CDR3. A D gene is named only where the DNA matches it firmly. Expanded clones are given a class, and other clones once, few, many or no size at all.

CDR3 protein: CASSTSPGYEQYF
CDR3 DNA: TGTGCCAGCAGCACCTCCCCGGGCTACGAGCAGTACTTC
J gene: TRBJ2-7
V gene: TRBV7-7
clone size: few
D gene: NA

CDR3 protein: CASRVGQGKYTGELFF
CDR3 DNA: TGTGCCAGCAGGGTGGGGCAGGGAAAATACACCGGGGAGCTGTTTTTT
J gene: TRBJ2-2
V gene: TRBV7-2
clone size: few
D gene: NA

CDR3 protein: CASSLAPNNSPLHF
CDR3 DNA: TGCGCCAGCAGCTTGGCACCGAATAATTCACCCCTCCACTTT
J gene: TRBJ1-6
V gene: TRBV5-1
clone size: few
D gene: NA

CDR3 protein: CASSPGSGRETQYF
CDR3 DNA: TGTGCCAGCTCACCCGGATCGGGTCGAGAGACCCAGTACTTC
J gene: TRBJ2-5
V gene: TRBV18
clone size: NA
D gene: NA

CDR3 protein: CATSLGNTEAFF
CDR3 DNA: TGTGCCACCAGTCTGGGGAACACTGAAGCTTTCTTT
J gene: TRBJ1-1
V gene: TRBV24-1
clone size: NA
D gene: NA

CDR3 protein: CASSSRGRGNSPLHF
CDR3 DNA: TGTGCCAGCAGTTCCAGGGGGCGCGGTAATTCACCCCTCCACTTT
J gene: TRBJ1-6
V gene: TRBV6-2/TRBV6-3
clone size: few
D gene: TRBD1

CDR3 protein: CASSPPSGGAPDTQYF
CDR3 DNA: TGTGCCAGCAGCCCCCCCAGCGGGGGGGCTCCAGATACGCAGTATTTT
J gene: TRBJ2-3
V gene: TRBV7-8
clone size: NA
D gene: TRBD2

CDR3 protein: CASSPHEWANVLTF
CDR3 DNA: TGCGCCAGCAGCCCCCACGAGTGGGCCAACGTCCTGACTTTC
J gene: TRBJ2-6
V gene: TRBV5-1
clone size: NA
D gene: NA

CDR3 protein: CSVERGGRVQETQYF
CDR3 DNA: TGCAGCGTTGAGCGGGGGGGCCGGGTACAAGAGACCCAGTACTTC
J gene: TRBJ2-5
V gene: TRBV29-1
clone size: many
D gene: TRBD2

CDR3 protein: CASSFQHTGGGNQPQHF
CDR3 DNA: TGTGCCAGCAGCTTCCAGCACACAGGGGGCGGCAATCAGCCCCAGCATTTT
J gene: TRBJ1-5
V gene: TRBV5-4
clone size: NA
D gene: TRBD1

CDR3 protein: CASSDHVGPNSSWTTDTQYF
CDR3 DNA: TGTGCCAGCAGCGATCACGTAGGGCCAAACTCTAGCTGGACCACAGATACGCAGTATTTT
J gene: TRBJ2-3
V gene: TRBV21-1
clone size: many
D gene: NA

CDR3 protein: CATSEGGSTGELFF
CDR3 DNA: TGTGCCACCAGCGAAGGTGGGTCCACCGGGGAGCTGTTTTTT
J gene: TRBJ2-2
V gene: TRBV24-1
clone size: NA
D gene: NA

CDR3 protein: CASSSPFGNTGELFF
CDR3 DNA: TGTGCCAGCAGCTCCCCCTTTGGGAACACCGGGGAGCTGTTTTTT
J gene: TRBJ2-2
V gene: TRBV7-9
clone size: NA
D gene: NA

CDR3 protein: CASSLVGNLNTEAFF
CDR3 DNA: TGTGCCAGCAGCTTGGTAGGGAACTTGAACACTGAAGCTTTCTTT
J gene: TRBJ1-1
V gene: TRBV5-6
clone size: many
D gene: NA

CDR3 protein: CASRTGYSTDTQYF
CDR3 DNA: TGTGCCAGCAGGACAGGGTATAGCACAGATACGCAGTATTTT
J gene: TRBJ2-3
V gene: TRBV3-1
clone size: few
D gene: TRBD1

CDR3 protein: CASSSLGQGKETQYF
CDR3 DNA: TGTGCCAGCAGTTCTCTAGGACAGGGGAAGGAGACCCAGTACTTC
J gene: TRBJ2-5
V gene: TRBV12-3/TRBV12-4
clone size: NA
D gene: TRBD1

CDR3 protein: CASSSTGKQETQYF
CDR3 DNA: TGCGCCAGCAGCTCTACAGGAAAACAAGAGACCCAGTACTTC
J gene: TRBJ2-5
V gene: TRBV5-1
clone size: few
D gene: NA

CDR3 protein: CASRGQGETQYF
CDR3 DNA: TGTGCCAGCAGAGGACAGGGAGAGACCCAGTACTTC
J gene: TRBJ2-5
V gene: TRBV11-2
clone size: many
D gene: TRBD1

CDR3 protein: CAWSGLALTDTQYF
CDR3 DNA: TGTGCCTGGAGCGGCCTAGCCCTAACAGATACGCAGTATTTT
J gene: TRBJ2-3
V gene: TRBV30
clone size: few
D gene: NA

CDR3 protein: CASTPGLAGVSQETQYF
CDR3 DNA: TGTGCCAGCACCCCGGGACTAGCGGGGGTCAGCCAAGAGACCCAGTACTTC
J gene: TRBJ2-5
V gene: TRBV6-2/TRBV6-3
clone size: NA
D gene: TRBD2

CDR3 protein: CASSFEERTKFF
CDR3 DNA: TGCGCCAGCAGCTTCGAAGAACGGACGAAGTTCTTC
J gene: TRBJ2-1
V gene: TRBV5-1
clone size: few
D gene: NA

CDR3 protein: CASSLAMVNIQYF
CDR3 DNA: TGTGCCAGCAGCTTAGCTATGGTAAACATTCAGTACTTC
J gene: TRBJ2-4
V gene: TRBV11-2
clone size: few
D gene: NA

CDR3 protein: CASTPLAGALAGGYTF
CDR3 DNA: TGTGCCAGCACTCCTCTCGCTGGGGCGTTAGCGGGTGGCTACACCTTC
J gene: TRBJ1-2
V gene: TRBV12-3/TRBV12-4
clone size: few
D gene: NA

CDR3 protein: CAISESESSTDTQYF
CDR3 DNA: TGTGCCATCAGTGAGTCAGAAAGCAGCACAGATACGCAGTATTTT
J gene: TRBJ2-3
V gene: TRBV10-3
clone size: NA
D gene: NA

CDR3 protein: CASSRGRLKETQYF
CDR3 DNA: TGTGCCAGCAGCCGCGGACGGCTCAAAGAGACCCAGTACTTC
J gene: TRBJ2-5
V gene: TRBV6-5
clone size: NA
D gene: NA

CDR3 protein: CASSERTGLYEQYF
CDR3 DNA: TGTGCCAGTAGTGAAAGGACAGGGTTGTACGAGCAGTACTTC
J gene: TRBJ2-7
V gene: TRBV19
clone size: NA
D gene: TRBD1

CDR3 protein: CASSLTDRDNSPLHF
CDR3 DNA: TGTGCCAGCAGTCTCACCGACAGGGATAATTCACCCCTCCACTTT
J gene: TRBJ1-6
V gene: TRBV28
clone size: NA
D gene: TRBD1

CDR3 protein: CASRTDKNEQFF
CDR3 DNA: TGTGCCAGCAGGACAGATAAAAATGAGCAGTTCTTC
J gene: TRBJ2-1
V gene: TRBV6-5
clone size: few
D gene: NA

CDR3 protein: CKAQGQIYGYTF
CDR3 DNA: TGCAAAGCCCAGGGACAGATCTATGGCTACACCTTC
J gene: TRBJ1-2
V gene: TRBV20-1
clone size: few
D gene: TRBD1

CDR3 protein: CASSEGEVSPLHF
CDR3 DNA: TGCGCCAGCAGTGAGGGGGAGGTCTCACCCCTCCACTTT
J gene: TRBJ1-6
V gene: TRBV10-2
clone size: NA
D gene: NA

CDR3 protein: CATSPRGVQPQHF
CDR3 DNA: TGTGCCACCAGCCCCAGGGGGGTTCAGCCCCAGCATTTT
J gene: TRBJ1-5
V gene: TRBV15
clone size: NA
D gene: TRBD1

CDR3 protein: CASSFERVTDTQYF
CDR3 DNA: TGTGCCAGCAGCTTCGAAAGGGTCACAGATACGCAGTATTTT
J gene: TRBJ2-3
V gene: TRBV11-2
clone size: NA
D gene: NA

CDR3 protein: CASSLGTGAEAFF
CDR3 DNA: TGTGCCAGCAGTTTAGGGACAGGGGCTGAAGCTTTCTTT
J gene: TRBJ1-1
V gene: TRBV12-3/TRBV12-4
clone size: few
D gene: TRBD1

CDR3 protein: CASSPRGGITDTQYF
CDR3 DNA: TGTGCCAGCAGCCCCCGGGGGGGGATCACAGATACGCAGTATTTT
J gene: TRBJ2-3
V gene: TRBV7-9
clone size: NA
D gene: TRBD2

CDR3 protein: CASSVTGLADTQYF
CDR3 DNA: TGTGCCAGCAGCGTAACAGGGTTGGCAGATACGCAGTATTTT
J gene: TRBJ2-3
V gene: TRBV9
clone size: few
D gene: NA

CDR3 protein: CASRPRGGGDHEQFF
CDR3 DNA: TGTGCCAGCAGGCCCCGAGGGGGGGGTGATCATGAGCAGTTCTTC
J gene: TRBJ2-1
V gene: TRBV27
clone size: many
D gene: NA

CDR3 protein: CASSQAYKGLAQETQYF
CDR3 DNA: TGCGCCAGCAGCCAAGCTTACAAAGGACTAGCGCAAGAGACCCAGTACTTC
J gene: TRBJ2-5
V gene: TRBV4-3
clone size: many
D gene: TRBD2

CDR3 protein: CASSTGQDPSSGANVLTF
CDR3 DNA: TGTGCCAGCAGCACCGGACAGGACCCGAGCTCTGGGGCCAACGTCCTGACTTTC
J gene: TRBJ2-6
V gene: TRBV11-1
clone size: NA
D gene: TRBD1

CDR3 protein: CASSRRDTYEQYF
CDR3 DNA: TGTGCCAGCAGCCGCAGGGATACCTACGAGCAGTACTTC
J gene: TRBJ2-7
V gene: TRBV7-9
clone size: many
D gene: NA

CDR3 protein: CASSLRTGGNEQFF
CDR3 DNA: TGTGCCAGCAGCCTCCGGACAGGGGGCAATGAGCAGTTCTTC
J gene: TRBJ2-1
V gene: TRBV11-2
clone size: few
D gene: TRBD1

CDR3 protein: CSVEEVAGDVTQYF
CDR3 DNA: TGCAGCGTTGAAGAAGTAGCGGGGGACGTGACCCAGTACTTC
J gene: TRBJ2-5
V gene: TRBV29-1
clone size: many
D gene: TRBD2

CDR3 protein: CASSQAVIGSYEQYF
CDR3 DNA: TGCGCCAGCAGCCAAGCGGTGATAGGTTCCTACGAGCAGTACTTC
J gene: TRBJ2-7
V gene: TRBV4-3
clone size: NA
D gene: NA

CDR3 protein: CASSLGGAAAFF
CDR3 DNA: TGTGCCAGCAGCCTAGGAGGTGCAGCCGCTTTCTTT
J gene: TRBJ1-1
V gene: TRBV11-1
clone size: NA
D gene: NA

CDR3 protein: CASGIQGITEAFF
CDR3 DNA: TGTGCCAGCGGAATCCAGGGGATCACTGAAGCTTTCTTT
J gene: TRBJ1-1
V gene: TRBV7-2
clone size: NA
D gene: NA

CDR3 protein: CASRRQVQETQYF
CDR3 DNA: TGTGCCAGCAGGCGTCAAGTTCAAGAGACCCAGTACTTC
J gene: TRBJ2-5
V gene: TRBV12-3/TRBV12-4
clone size: few
D gene: NA